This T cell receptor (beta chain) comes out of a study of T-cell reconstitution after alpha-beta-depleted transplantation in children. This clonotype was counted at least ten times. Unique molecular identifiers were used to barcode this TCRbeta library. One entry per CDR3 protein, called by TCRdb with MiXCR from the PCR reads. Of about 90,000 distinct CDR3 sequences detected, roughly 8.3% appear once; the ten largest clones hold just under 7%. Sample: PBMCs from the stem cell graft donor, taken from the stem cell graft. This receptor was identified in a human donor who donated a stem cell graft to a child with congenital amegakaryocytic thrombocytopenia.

The CDR3 nucleotides read TGCGCCAGCAGTCCCACGGGACATAACTATGGCTACACCTTC. Protein sequence: CASSPTGHNYGYTF. The rearrangement uses TRBV4-1 and TRBJ1-2; possible D gene TRBD1, 6 bases. The ends were cut back, 6 bases at V and 1 base at J, with 12 bases in the middle. The germline gives CDR1 MGHRA, CDR2 YSYEKL. CDR3 size: 14 residues.